This TCR beta chain was sequenced in a study of regulatory T cells in long-lasting Graves disease. Across the study: Duration of antithyroid drug therapy among newly diagnosed Graves' patients was under 3 months.

Building the TCR beta libraries relied on iRepertoire HTBI primers, and CDR3 regions underwent Arm-PCR. TCRdb itself ran the multiplex PCR reads through MiXCR, one entry per CDR3 protein. The sample consists of 520,000 or so distinct CDR3 sequences, about 11% of them appearing once. Indicated time point: newly diagnosed GD, antithyroid drugs for less than 3 months. With RNA extracted from PBMCs as input, the TCR library was made. There are many counts of this clonotype. Its matching antigen is unknown. Study-wide results and caveats: Since the sample size was small, accuracy may have been reduced. Favoring TRBV28, TRBJ1-2 and TRBJ2-5 was a feature seen in persistent disease.

There are 14 residues in the CDR3. Germline values: CDR1 SNHLY, CDR2 FYNNEI. V was clipped by 3 bases and J by 4 bases, with 11 bases between them. These data also formed part of another study, on T cells in Graves' hyperthyroidism and ophthalmopathy. That work states: Based on clinical symptoms, serum thyroxine and TRAb, thyroid ultrasound and orbital computed tomography, diagnoses were reached.

The receptor's source is a woman in her twenties or thirties with Graves disease. The sample in question was peripheral blood mononuclear cells (PBMCs), obtained at new diagnosis, from a patient treated with antithyroid drugs. The chain carries TRBV2 and TRBJ2-3; D is undetermined. CDR3 sequence reads: CASSDVVGSDTQYF. In DNA, the CDR3 is TGTGCCAGCAGTGACGTTGTAGGTTCAGATACGCAGTATTTT.